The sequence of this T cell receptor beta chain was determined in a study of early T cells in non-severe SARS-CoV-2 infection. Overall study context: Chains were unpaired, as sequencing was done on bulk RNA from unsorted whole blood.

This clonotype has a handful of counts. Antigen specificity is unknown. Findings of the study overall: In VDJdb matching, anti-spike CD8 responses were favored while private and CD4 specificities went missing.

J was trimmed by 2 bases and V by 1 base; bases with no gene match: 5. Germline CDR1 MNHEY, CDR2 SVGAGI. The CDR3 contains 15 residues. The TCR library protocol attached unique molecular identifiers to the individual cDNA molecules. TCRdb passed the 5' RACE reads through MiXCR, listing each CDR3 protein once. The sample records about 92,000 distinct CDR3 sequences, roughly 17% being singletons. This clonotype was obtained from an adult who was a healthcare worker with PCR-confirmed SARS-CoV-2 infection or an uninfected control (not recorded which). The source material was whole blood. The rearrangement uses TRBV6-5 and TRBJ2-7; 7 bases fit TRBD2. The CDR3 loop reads CASSYLRESPYEQYF. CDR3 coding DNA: TGTGCCAGCAGTTACTTGCGGGAGAGCCCCTACGAGCAGTACTTC.